Following are 2 T cell receptor beta chains from one sample sequenced in a study of shared clonotypes between healthy human individuals. Produced via immunoSEQ multiplex PCR; TCRdb's table is partial and in-frame only. In the table there are about a million clones, roughly 75% of which are singletons. The sequenced sample was memory CD4+ T cells sorted from blood. The subset was: CD45RA-negative fraction. Receptors were obtained from a man between 18 and 35 years old in good health.

V is TRBV6-1 and J is TRBJ1-1; D remains ambiguous. V dropped 2 bases and J dropped 1 base, with 5 bases sitting between them. Germline assignment: CDR1 MNHNS and CDR2 SASEGT. CDR3 length equals 13 residues. For the CDR3, the DNA is TGTGCCAGCAGTGAAATCGGGAACACTGAAGCTTTCTTT. Residues: CASSEIGNTEAFF.

With regard to this clone: Given a much more abundant clone one base away, this may be a read error. In the same sample, other DNA sequences code for this CDR3. The chain joins TRBV6-1 to TRBJ2-7; 9 nucleotides align to TRBD1. CDR3 size: 13 residues. Germline assignment: CDR1 MNHNS and CDR2 SASEGT. Trimming cost V 5 bases and J 3 bases; bases outside gene matches: 2. The CDR3 spells CASSRDRDYEQYF. CDR3 coding DNA: TGTGCCAGCAGTAGGGACAGGGACTACGAGCAGTACTTC.